The clone carrying this T cell receptor beta chain was counted a single time. The data were obtained in a study of OX40 agonist ivuxolimab in advanced cancers. Germline CDR1 reads SGHAT; CDR2 reads FQNNGV. The CDR3 spans 14 residues. The ends were cut back, 1 base at V and 2 bases at J, with 9 bases in the middle. Using immunoSEQ multiplex PCR, the repertoire was profiled, and TCRdb retains in-frame clones only, with some absent. Among some 72,000 clones listed, around 93% were seen once. Sequenced here: CD4+ or CD8+ T cells sorted from blood, sampled in a trial of the OX40 agonist ivuxolimab. This receptor was obtained from an adult with an advanced solid tumor such as melanoma, head and neck, liver or kidney cancer. The chain employs TRBV11-2 and TRBJ2-7; D perhaps matches TRBD2 (5 bases). The DNA of the CDR3 is TGTGCCAGCAGCTTAGGAGGGTCTCCCTACGAGCAGTACTTC. This codes for CASSLGGSPYEQYF.